Listed here are 20 T cell receptor beta chains from one sample, sequenced in a study of T-cell memory formation after mild COVID-19. TCRdb processed the 5' RACE reads anew with MiXCR; each CDR3 protein has one entry. Among more than 250,000 distinct CDR3 sequences listed, roughly 17% were seen once. The sequenced sample consisted of PBMCs or a T cell subset sorted from them (not recorded which). Receptors were obtained from a man aged 18 to 29 who had mild COVID-19 (a few samples of this study predate the infection). Cell type and time point are not known.

The sample holds a few counts of this clonotype. This chain joins TRBV20-1 and TRBJ2-3; 8 bases agree with TRBD2. This CDR3 contains 14 residues. Unmatched junction bases numbered 2, after V lost 0 bases and J lost 3 bases. Germline CDR1 is DFQATT and CDR2 is SNEGSKA (reference sequence). The CDR3 protein is CSARDTSGTDTQYF. In DNA, the CDR3 is TGCAGTGCTAGAGACACTAGCGGTACAGATACGCAGTATTTT.

The V call is TRBV11-2, the J call TRBJ2-5, with TRBD1 as a possible D gene (6 bases). This CDR3 contains 17 residues. CDR1 SGHAT and CDR2 FQNNGV come from the germline V gene. The V and J ends lost 5 bases and 5 bases respectively, with 24 bases between them. CDR3 amino acids: CASSPHSPGQYGETQYF. CDR3 DNA sequence: TGTGCCAGCAGCCCACACAGCCCCGGACAGTACGGTGAGACCCAGTACTTC.

V gene TRBV7-6 combines with J gene TRBJ2-3; TRBD2 is a possible D gene (6 bases). Trimming stripped 4 bases from V and 4 bases from J, with 27 bases between. The CDR3 sequence is 19 residues long. From germline, CDR1 is SGHVS and CDR2 FNYEAQ. In DNA form, the CDR3 reads TGTGCCAGCAGCTACACTGGAGGGGTAGGAGTTAACCACGCAGATACGCAGTATTTT. Its protein is CASSYTGGVGVNHADTQYF.

V is TRBV6-2 or TRBV6-3 and J is TRBJ2-3, with D possibly matching TRBD2 (7 bases). Deletions cut 5 bases from V and 7 bases from J, with 13 bases between. This CDR3 has 13 residues. Per germline, CDR1 MNHEY and CDR2 SVGEGT. The CDR3 coding sequence is TGTGCCAGCAGTAGGGGGGGTCGAAATACGCAGTATTTT. Its translation: CASSRGGRNTQYF.

The chain links TRBV5-1 to TRBJ1-2, with D possibly TRBD1 on 5 matching bases. CDR3 length: 15 amino acids. V was pared by 1 base and J by 6 bases, with 16 bases between. Per germline, CDR1 SGHRS and CDR2 YFSETQ. The CDR3 DNA is TGCGCCAGCAGCTTGATGGGGCGGAGCATCCATGGCTACACCTTC. Protein product: CASSLMGRSIHGYTF.

A few counts support this clonotype. The rearrangement uses TRBV6-2 or TRBV6-3 and TRBJ2-5; D not resolved. The CDR3 loop spans 14 amino acids. Looked up from germline, CDR1 is MNHEY and CDR2 is SVGEGT. Trimming removed 7 bases at V and 4 bases at J, with 16 bases between. The CDR3 coding sequence is TGTGCCAGCACCCAGTACGCCGGTGGAGAGACCCAGTACTTC. Its protein is CASTQYAGGETQYF.

On this clonotype: Compared with germline, one end of the junction differs, possibly owing to a read error. This chain connects TRBV6-6 to TRBJ2-7; D might be TRBD1 (6 bases). The CDR3 sequence is 15 residues long. Germline CDR1 reads MNHNY; CDR2 reads SVGAGI (reference sequence). The CDR3: CASSYFPGTIDEQYF. The DNA for the CDR3 is TGTGCCAGCAGCTACTTTCCCGGGACAATTGACGAGCAGTACTTC.

The chain joins TRBV12-3 or TRBV12-4 to TRBJ2-5; tentatively, D is TRBD2 (6 bases). The CDR3 totals 14 residues. Between the trimmed V and J ends, which lost 5 bases and 1 base, there was a span of 11 bases. CDR3 protein: CASSVRGTQETQYF. CDR3 in DNA: TGTGCCAGCAGTGTCCGGGGGACCCAAGAGACCCAGTACTTC.

The rearrangement joins TRBV7-2 to TRBJ2-1, with 7 bases lining up with TRBD2. The V and J ends lost 7 bases and 0 bases, in that order; junction bases with no gene match: 3. CDR3 size: 14 residues. Germline V gene lookup returns CDR1 SGHTA and CDR2 FQGNSA. CDR3 coding DNA: TGTGCCAGCAAGCGGGGCAGCTCCTACAATGAGCAGTTCTTC. Its translation is CASKRGSSYNEQFF. The variable domain in full, with the rest retrieved from reference TRBV7-2 and TRBJ2-1, is GAGVSQSPSNKVTEKGKDVELRCDPISGHTALYWYRQSLGQGLEFLIYFQGNSAPDKSGLPSDRFSAERTGGSVSTLTIQRTQQEDSAVYLCASKRGSSYNEQFFGPGTRLTVL.

Ten or more counts support this clonotype. V and J are TRBV6-5 and TRBJ2-2; D ambiguous. The CDR3 consists of 12 residues. Germline CDR1 reads MNHEY; CDR2 reads SVGAGI. Trimming removed 6 bases at V and 5 bases at J, with 7 bases between. The CDR3 sequence is CASRGPTGELFF. Here the CDR3 DNA reads TGTGCCAGCAGAGGACCGACCGGGGAGCTGTTTTTT.

The chain joins TRBV6-5 to TRBJ2-7; the D gene is possibly TRBD1 (7 bases). Germline V gives CDR1 MNHEY, CDR2 SVGAGI. The CDR3 is 16 residues long. Trimming removed 5 bases at V and 1 base at J, with 18 bases between. CDR3 sequence: CASSDTSGGSSYEQYF. The CDR3 coding sequence is TGTGCCAGCAGTGACACTTCAGGGGGGTCTTCCTACGAGCAGTACTTC.

A few counts support this clonotype. This CDR3 reads CASSLEFGVNEQFF. The CDR3, as DNA: TGCGCCAGCAGCTTGGAATTTGGAGTTAATGAGCAGTTCTTC. V and J are TRBV5-1 and TRBJ2-1, with D hard to call. Germline assignment: CDR1 SGHRS and CDR2 YFSETQ. The CDR3 covers 14 residues. Deletions cut 0 bases from V and 7 bases from J, with 11 bases between.

As regards this clonotype: This may be a read error: a much more frequent sequence differs by one nucleotide. V is TRBV5-1 and J is TRBJ1-1; possible D gene TRBD1, 6 bases. The CDR3 has 15 amino acids. V lost 6 bases and J lost 1, with 16 bases in between. CDR1 and CDR2 (germline): SGHRS, YFSETQ. The CDR3 here is CASKGDTNKNTEAFF. Written as DNA, the CDR3 is TGCGCCAGCAAGGGGGACACAAACAAGAACACTGAAGCTTTCTTT.

The chain couples TRBV6-5 to TRBJ1-2; D remains unclear. CDR1 is MNHEY, CDR2 SVGAGI, per germline. This CDR3 has 13 amino acids. Trimming shortened V by 7 bases and J by 8 bases, and 17 bases separated the two germline ends. In nucleotides, the CDR3 is TGTGCCAGCACTAATTCCCGAAAGAGGGGCTACACCTTC. Its translation is CASTNSRKRGYTF.

This clonotype was observed many times. The rearrangement joins TRBV5-1 to TRBJ2-5; D call uncertain. V was clipped by 4 bases and J by 5 bases, with 15 bases between them. The CDR3 totals 14 residues. Germline-derived CDR1 and CDR2 are SGHRS and YFSETQ. CDR3 in amino acids: CASSEPTGSETQYF. The CDR3 nucleotides read TGCGCCAGCAGCGAACCGACCGGGTCGGAGACCCAGTACTTC. The complete variable domain, with remaining parts taken from reference TRBV5-1 and TRBJ2-5, reads KAGVTQTPRYLIKTRGQQVTLSCSPISGHRSVSWYQQTPGQGLQFLFEYFSETQRNKGNFPGRFSGRQFSNSRSEMNVSTLELGDSALYLCASSEPTGSETQYFGPGTRLLVL.

The chain employs TRBV4-1 and TRBJ1-1, with D possibly matching TRBD1 (5 bases). This CDR3 is 12 amino acids long. Germline V gene data show CDR1 as MGHRA and CDR2 as YSYEKL. V was shortened by 0 bases and J by 10 bases, with 9 bases between the two germline ends. CDR3 amino acids: CASSQDLGAAFF. CDR3 bases: TGCGCCAGCAGCCAAGATCTTGGGGCAGCTTTCTTT.

This clonotype was recorded a few times. The CDR3 nucleotides read TGCAGTGCTCGCCCCGCACAGACGGATAGCAATCAGCCCCAGCATTTT. This gives the protein CSARPAQTDSNQPQHF. The gene calls are TRBV20-1 and TRBJ1-5, with D unresolved. V lost 5 bases and J 0 bases, leaving 17 bases between the germline ends. Germline V gives CDR1 DFQATT, CDR2 SNEGSKA (reference sequence). This CDR3 contains 16 residues.

The V and J genes are TRBV20-1 and TRBJ2-7; TRBD2 might be the D (5 bases). Germline V gene lookup returns CDR1 DFQATT and CDR2 SNEGSKA (reference sequence). Trimming left V 0 bases short and J 7 bases short, with 19 bases between. This CDR3 is 15 amino acids long. The CDR3 sequence is CSARDPAGWTREQYV. CDR3 DNA sequence: TGCAGTGCTAGAGATCCAGCAGGTTGGACTCGTGAGCAGTACGTC.

V and J are TRBV7-2 and TRBJ1-2; a weak D match, TRBD1 (5 bases). CDR3 size: 14 residues. Germline CDR1 reads SGHTA; CDR2 reads FQGNSA. V shed 2 bases and J shed 4 bases, with 11 bases lying between them. CDR3 DNA: TGTGCCAGCAGCTTATTCAGGGCCACCTATGGCTACACCTTC. Protein: CASSLFRATYGYTF.

This clonotype was seen a few times. V is TRBV7-8 and J is TRBJ1-2; the D gene is possibly TRBD1 (6 bases). CDR1 SGHVS and CDR2 FQNEAQ come from the germline V gene. Trimming shortened V by 2 bases and J by 8 bases, and 12 bases separated the two germline ends. This CDR3 has 13 residues. Here the CDR3 reads CASSLPPTGGYTF. CDR3 in DNA: TGTGCCAGCAGCTTACCCCCGACAGGAGGCTACACCTTC.